This TCR beta chain was captured in a study of T cells after yellow fever vaccination. TCRdb re-called the 5' RACE reads with MiXCR, one entry per CDR3 protein. Here the sample spans hundreds of thousands of distinct CDR3 sequences, 13% being singletons. The V end was cut by 2 bases, the J end by 5 bases, with 10 bases between. The V gene's germline CDR1 is MNHEY and CDR2 SVGEGT. CDR3 length: 14 amino acids. The sequencing here drew on PBMCs, taken on the day of the yellow fever booster vaccination. The chain couples TRBV6-2 or TRBV6-3 to TRBJ2-1; D not certain. The TCR was taken from a man aged 30 to 45 who received the YFV17D yellow fever vaccine. This CDR3 is CASSYVLGNNEQFF. The CDR3 DNA reads as TGTGCCAGCAGTTACGTCCTAGGTAACAATGAGCAGTTCTTC.